A single sample is the source of the 12 T cell receptor beta chains below, sequenced in a study of blood T cell repertoires in COVID-19. Produced via immunoSEQ multiplex PCR; TCRdb's table is partial and in-frame only. The sample holds over 150,000 clones, approximately 84% seen once. Sequences were obtained from peripheral blood. The receptors were gathered from a woman older than 75 with COVID-19, enrolled during active disease.

This sequence joins TRBV29-1 and TRBJ2-3, with a weak D call TRBD1 (5 bases). From germline, CDR1 is SQVTM and CDR2 ANQGSEA. Deletions cut 3 bases from V and 9 bases from J, with 13 bases between. The CDR3 covers 12 residues. The CDR3 region is CSVESRGETQYF. CDR3 DNA sequence: TGCAGCGTTGAGAGTAGGGGTGAAACGCAGTATTTT.

This chain uses TRBV5-1 with TRBJ2-7; the match to TRBD2 covers 7 bases. Germline V gene lookup returns CDR1 SGHRS and CDR2 YFSETQ. After removal of 0 bases from V and 6 bases from J, the junction contained 3 bases not matched to a gene. The CDR3 runs to 13 residues. The CDR3 protein is CASSLALAGEQYF. CDR3 DNA sequence: TGCGCCAGCAGCTTGGCCTTAGCGGGCGAGCAGTACTTC.

This clone was detected a few times. The rearrangement joins TRBV10-2 to TRBJ1-2; perhaps TRBD1 as D (5 bases). The germline V gene encodes CDR1 WSHSY and CDR2 SAAADI. Trimming took off 0 bases at V and 4 bases at J, with 9 bases between the two ends. CDR3 length: 14 amino acids. The CDR3 nucleotides read TGCGCCAGCAGTGAGTCAGGGGTCGGCTATGGCTACACCTTC. Translation gives CASSESGVGYGYTF.

The V gene is TRBV2, the J gene TRBJ1-4, with a possible D match to TRBD1 (5 bases). Trimming took 6 bases from V and 4 from J, leaving 18 bases between them. The CDR3 is 16 residues long. CDR1 is SNHLY and CDR2 is FYNNEI in the germline V gene. The DNA of the CDR3 is TGTGCCAGCAGCCGGGGGTCAGTTCCCCTTAATGAAAAACTGTTTTTT. Protein sequence: CASSRGSVPLNEKLFF. Looking up the rest from reference TRBV2 and TRBJ1-4 gives the full variable domain: EPEVTQTPSHQVTQMGQEVILRCVPISNHLYFYWYRQILGQKVEFLVSFYNNEISEKSEIFDDQFSVERPDGSNFTLKIRSTKLEDSAMYFCASSRGSVPLNEKLFFGSGTQLSVL.

The V and J genes are TRBV19 and TRBJ1-3; D unclear. CDR1 LNHDA and CDR2 SQIVND come from the germline V gene (reference sequence). V lost 0 bases to trimming and J lost 0 bases, with 6 bases between them. The CDR3 extends over 15 amino acids. The CDR3 loop is CASSIDSLSGNTIYF. For the CDR3, the DNA is TGTGCCAGTAGTATAGATTCCCTCTCTGGAAACACCATATATTTT.

This clone was detected a few times. This chain links TRBV7-3 with TRBJ2-1; 10 positions match TRBD1. The CDR3 spans 15 residues. V lost 5 bases and J lost 0; bases outside the gene matches: 1. Germline V gives CDR1 SGHTA, CDR2 FQGTGA. The CDR3 region is CASSRQGASYNEQFF. DNA for the CDR3: TGTGCCAGCAGCCGACAGGGGGCCTCCTACAATGAGCAGTTCTTC. Full variable domain (missing parts from reference TRBV7-3 and TRBJ2-1): GAGVSQTPSNKVTEKGKYVELRCDPISGHTALYWYRQSLGQGPEFLIYFQGTGAADDSGLPNDRFFAVRPEGSVSTLKIQRTERGDSAVYLCASSRQGASYNEQFFGPGTRLTVL.

This clone was counted a single time. The J gene is TRBJ1-3, the V gene TRBV28, with D perhaps TRBD1 (5 bases). V was pared by 6 bases and J by 3 bases, with 6 bases between. CDR3 length: 12 residues. Germline V CDR1 and CDR2: MDHEN, SYDVKM. CDR3 residues: CASSRVGNTIYF. Here the CDR3 DNA reads TGTGCCAGCAGCAGGGTTGGAAACACCATATATTTT.

This clone was recorded only once. This chain links TRBV19 with TRBJ2-1, with TRBD2 matching 11 bases. V lost 3 bases to trimming and J lost 13 bases; unmatched junction nucleotides: 8. Looked up from germline, CDR1 is LNHDA and CDR2 is SQIVND (reference sequence). There are 14 residues in the CDR3. The CDR3 bases are TGTGCCAGTAGTATCCTAGCGGGAGGCCCGGCCCAGTTCTTC. It yields the protein CASSILAGGPAQFF. The variable domain in full, completed from reference TRBV19 and TRBJ2-1, reads DGGITQSPKYLFRKEGQNVTLSCEQNLNHDAMYWYRQDPGQGLRLIYYSQIVNDFQKGDIAEGYSVSREKKESFPLTVTSAQKNPTAFYLCASSILAGGPAQFFGPGTRLTVL.

This rearrangement joins TRBV6-5 to TRBJ1-2, with a possible D match to TRBD1 (6 bases). Trimming shortened V by 4 bases and J by 4 bases, and 16 bases separated the two germline ends. Germline loops: CDR1 MNHEY, CDR2 SVGAGI. The length of the CDR3 is 15 residues. CDR3 nucleotide sequence: TGTGCCAGCAGTTTATACAGGGTTGGGGGCTATGGCTACACCTTC. Its translation: CASSLYRVGGYGYTF.

The rearrangement uses TRBV6-5 and TRBJ1-5, with 7 bases matching TRBD1. The germline gives CDR1 MNHEY, CDR2 SVGAGI. J was trimmed by 6 bases and V by 6 bases; bases with no gene match: 8. The CDR3 runs to 14 residues. The CDR3 DNA follows: TGTGCCAGCAGGCCGACAGGGTGGGTTCAGCCCCAGCATTTT. It encodes CASRPTGWVQPQHF.

The chain is built from TRBV5-1 and TRBJ2-1; 11 nucleotides line up with TRBD2. Germline assignment: CDR1 SGHRS and CDR2 YFSETQ. V shed 7 bases and J 2 bases; nucleotides not matched to a gene: 11. The CDR3 sequence is 17 residues long. The CDR3, as DNA: TGCGCCAGCCCGAAGGATAGCGGGAGGGAAACCTACAATGAGCAGTTCTTC. This codes for CASPKDSGRETYNEQFF.

The chain couples TRBV4-1 to TRBJ2-1; 7 bases are a match to TRBD2. The CDR3 extends over 14 amino acids. The germline V gene has CDR1 MGHRA and CDR2 YSYEKL. V lost 1 base and J lost 5; bases outside the gene matches: 2. The chain's CDR3 is CASSQGRGDNEQFF. CDR3 coding DNA: TGCGCCAGCAGCCAAGGACGGGGGGACAATGAGCAGTTCTTC.